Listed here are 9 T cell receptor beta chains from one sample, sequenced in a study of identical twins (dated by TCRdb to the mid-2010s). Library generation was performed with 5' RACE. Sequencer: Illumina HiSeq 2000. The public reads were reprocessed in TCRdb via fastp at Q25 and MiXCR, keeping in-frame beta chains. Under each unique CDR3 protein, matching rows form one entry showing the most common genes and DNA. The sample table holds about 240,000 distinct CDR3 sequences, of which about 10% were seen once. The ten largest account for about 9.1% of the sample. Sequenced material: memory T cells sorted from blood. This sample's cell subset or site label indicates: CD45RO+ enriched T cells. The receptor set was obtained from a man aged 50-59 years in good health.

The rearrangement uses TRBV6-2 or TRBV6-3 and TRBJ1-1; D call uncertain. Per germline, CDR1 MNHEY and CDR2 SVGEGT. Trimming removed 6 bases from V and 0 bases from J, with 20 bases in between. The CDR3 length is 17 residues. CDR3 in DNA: TGTGCCAGCAGCCCCCCTTCATACAGACTCATGAACACTGAAGCTTTCTTT. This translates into CASSPPSYRLMNTEAFF.

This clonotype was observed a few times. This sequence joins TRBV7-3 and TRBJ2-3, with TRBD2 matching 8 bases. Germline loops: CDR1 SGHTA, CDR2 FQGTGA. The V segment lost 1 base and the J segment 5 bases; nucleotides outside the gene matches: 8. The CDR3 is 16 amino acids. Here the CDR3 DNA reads TGTGCCAGCAGCTTAAACGGGAGGGATTTGGTAGATACGCAGTATTTT. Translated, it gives CASSLNGRDLVDTQYF.

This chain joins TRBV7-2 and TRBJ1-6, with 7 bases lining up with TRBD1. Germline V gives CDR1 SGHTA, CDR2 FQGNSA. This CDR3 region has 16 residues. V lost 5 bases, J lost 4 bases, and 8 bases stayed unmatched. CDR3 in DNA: TGTGCCAGCAGCCCCCAGGGGGTCAGATATAATTCACCCCTCCACTTT. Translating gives CASSPQGVRYNSPLHF.

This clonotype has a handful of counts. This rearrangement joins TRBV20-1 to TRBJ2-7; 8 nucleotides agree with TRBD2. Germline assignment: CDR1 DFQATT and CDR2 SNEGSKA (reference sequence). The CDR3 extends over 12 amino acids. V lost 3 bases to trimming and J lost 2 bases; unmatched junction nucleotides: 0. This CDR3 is CSASGRAYEQYF. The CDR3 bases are TGCAGTGCTAGCGGGAGGGCCTACGAGCAGTACTTC.

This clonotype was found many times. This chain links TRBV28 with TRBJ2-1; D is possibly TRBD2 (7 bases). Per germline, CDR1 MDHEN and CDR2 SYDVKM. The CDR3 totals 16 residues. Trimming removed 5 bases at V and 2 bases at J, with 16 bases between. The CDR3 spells CASSPAGAVAYNEQFF. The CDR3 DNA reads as TGTGCCAGCAGTCCGGCGGGGGCGGTGGCCTACAATGAGCAGTTCTTC.

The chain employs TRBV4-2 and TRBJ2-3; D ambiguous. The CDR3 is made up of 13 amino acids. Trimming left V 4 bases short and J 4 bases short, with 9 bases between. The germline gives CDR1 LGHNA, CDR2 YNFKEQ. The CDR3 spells CASSRGAADTQYF. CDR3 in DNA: TGTGCCAGCAGCCGGGGTGCCGCAGATACGCAGTATTTT.

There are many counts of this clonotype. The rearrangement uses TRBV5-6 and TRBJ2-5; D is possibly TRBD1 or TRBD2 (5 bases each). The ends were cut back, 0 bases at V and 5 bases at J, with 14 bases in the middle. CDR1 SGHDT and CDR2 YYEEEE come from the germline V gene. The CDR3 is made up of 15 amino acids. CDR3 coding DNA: TGTGCCAGCAGCTTGGGGGGGTTGAAGGTGGAGACCCAGTACTTC. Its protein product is CASSLGGLKVETQYF.

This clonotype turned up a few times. Here the CDR3 reads CAGSNNYYGYTF. In DNA, the CDR3 is TGTGCCGGGAGTAACAACTACTATGGCTACACCTTC. This sequence joins TRBV6-1 and TRBJ1-2; D unclear. V lost 11 bases and J 3 bases, leaving 13 bases between the germline ends. The CDR3 is 12 residues long. Germline CDR1 is MNHNS and CDR2 is SASEGT.

CDR3 nucleotides: TGTGCCAGCAGCCCTGAGGGACCGTGGGGTGAGCAGTTCTTC. Translation: CASSPEGPWGEQFF. V usage is TRBV7-2 and J usage is TRBJ2-1, with D possibly being TRBD1 or TRBD2 (5 bases each). Germline V gene data show CDR1 as SGHTA and CDR2 as FQGNSA. This CDR3 has 14 amino acids. V shed 5 bases and J shed 9 bases, with 17 bases lying between them.